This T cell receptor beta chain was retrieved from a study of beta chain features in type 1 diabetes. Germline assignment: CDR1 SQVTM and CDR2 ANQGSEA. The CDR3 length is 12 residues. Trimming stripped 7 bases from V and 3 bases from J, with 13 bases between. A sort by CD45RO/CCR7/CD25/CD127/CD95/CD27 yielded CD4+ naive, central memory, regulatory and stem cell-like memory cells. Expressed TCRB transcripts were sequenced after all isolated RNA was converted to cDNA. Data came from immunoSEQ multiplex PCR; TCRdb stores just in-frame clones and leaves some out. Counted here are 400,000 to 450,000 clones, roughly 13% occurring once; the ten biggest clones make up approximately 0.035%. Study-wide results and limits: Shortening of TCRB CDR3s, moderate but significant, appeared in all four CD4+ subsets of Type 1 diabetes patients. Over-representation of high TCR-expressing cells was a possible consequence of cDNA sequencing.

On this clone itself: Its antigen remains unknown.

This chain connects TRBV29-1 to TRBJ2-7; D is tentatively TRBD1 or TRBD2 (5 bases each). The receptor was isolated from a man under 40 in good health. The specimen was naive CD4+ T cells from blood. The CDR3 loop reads CSAAPGRYEQYF. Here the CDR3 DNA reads TGCAGCGCTGCTCCGGGACGCTACGAGCAGTACTTC.